This TCR beta chain was obtained from a study of blood T cells in healthy people across ages. Regarding the study as a whole: Estimated diversity that came from one million T cells was considered an underestimate. More naive CD4+ cells and higher diversity marked long-lived donors relative to aged donors.

Germline-derived CDR1 and CDR2 are DFQATT and SNEGSKA (reference sequence). V lost 1 base to trimming and J lost 0 bases, with 13 bases between them. CDR3 length: 16 amino acids. The second PCR ran roughly 7 to 11 cycles with a sample-barcoded 5' primer and J-beta primers. The template-switch adaptor, which had 12 random nucleotides, put a tag on each cDNA molecule. One entry per CDR3 protein, called by TCRdb with MiXCR from the 5' RACE reads. The sample holds roughly 900,000 distinct CDR3 sequences, about 48% seen once. This clonotype was seen a few times. Its antigen is unknown. The sequenced sample was blood. The chain recombines TRBV20-1 with TRBJ2-1, with a weak D call TRBD2 (5 bases). The sequence was collected from a young man in good health. The CDR3 sequence: CSARGATGNSYNEQFF. The CDR3 DNA follows: TGCAGTGCTAGAGGGGCAACGGGAAACTCCTACAATGAGCAGTTCTTC.